A selection of T cell receptor beta chains follows, all from one sample in a study of Ad26.COV2.S vaccination and SARS-CoV-2 variants. The repertoire was sequenced with immunoSEQ multiplex PCR; TCRdb's copy has only in-frame clones and lacks some. The sample shows more than 350,000 clones, approximately 92% of them seen only once. The sequences come from peripheral blood, collected in a trial of Ad26.COV2.S vaccine versus placebo. The receptor set was obtained from a person between 18 and 60 years old who received the Ad26.COV2.S COVID-19 vaccine or a placebo. Both conserved end residues are part of each CDR3. Fields, in order: V gene, J gene, CDR3 protein.

TRBV19,TRBJ2-2,CASSIDAAGGGELFF
TRBV7-3,TRBJ2-7,CASSPRPDSHEQYF
TRBV19,TRBJ1-5,CATRRDSNQPQHF
TRBV5-1,TRBJ1-1,CASSLARDRNTEAFF
TRBV5-1,TRBJ2-1,CASSWVLAGGPYNEQFF
TRBV27,TRBJ2-1,CASSLGVARNEQFF
TRBV2,TRBJ1-2,CASRRGGYTF
TRBV28,TRBJ1-6,CASSLRIRGRSSYNSPLHF
TRBV7-9,TRBJ1-1,CASSGTEAFF
TRBV19,TRBJ2-7,CASSRASTGGINEQYF
TRBV27,TRBJ1-6,CASSYTPPQINSPLHF
TRBV7-6,TRBJ2-5,CASSPNSAYQETQYF
TRBV19,TRBJ2-7,CASSTSGELSYEQYF
TRBV7-2,TRBJ1-6,CASSSSKNSPLHF
TRBV12-3/TRBV12-4,TRBJ2-7,CASSRTGTYEQYF
TRBV7-2,TRBJ2-5,CASSPNEETQYF
TRBV7-9,TRBJ2-3,CASGTSGSPNTDTQYF
TRBV14,TRBJ2-1,CASSQDRVPFGEQFF
TRBV4-3,TRBJ2-3,CASSQVQASTDTQYF
TRBV7-9,TRBJ2-5,CASSLTGTSDGETQYF
TRBV6-5,TRBJ2-3,CASSYSSSSTDTQYF
TRBV5-6,TRBJ2-7,CASSLNGDRGHYEQYF
TRBV4-3,TRBJ1-4,CASSQEKGQGFGANEKLFF
TRBV10-3,TRBJ2-5,CAISVGTSGRQETQYF
TRBV18,TRBJ2-2,CASSPYQESEKTGELFF
TRBV5-1,TRBJ2-3,CASSPLGSGRMFDTQYF